These 9 T cell receptor beta chains originate from one sample sequenced in a study of cytomegalovirus exposure and HLA in healthy donors. The PCR employed 60 Vbeta primers together with 13 Jbeta primers. The method was immunoSEQ multiplex PCR; TCRdb's version includes in-frame clones alone and lacks a portion of them. The sample includes about 150,000 clones, 70% to 80% of them seen just once. Sequencing was done on a sample of PBMCs. The origin of the receptors is a man younger than 45 in good health and CMV-seropositive.

The rearrangement joins TRBV30 to TRBJ1-2; maybe TRBD1 (6 bases). CDR3 size: 17 residues. Per the germline V gene, CDR1 is GTSNPN and CDR2 is SVGIG (reference sequence). V was clipped by 0 bases and J by 1 base, with 18 bases between them. The CDR3 spells CAWSVPGTSVLNYGYTF. The CDR3, as DNA: TGTGCCTGGAGTGTACCGGGGACATCTGTACTTAACTATGGCTACACCTTC. Full variable domain (missing parts from reference TRBV30 and TRBJ1-2): SQTIHQWPATLVQPVGSPLSLECTVEGTSNPNLYWYRQAAGRGLQLLFYSVGIGQISSEVPQNLSASRPQDRQFILSSKKLLLSDSGFYLCAWSVPGTSVLNYGYTFGSGTRLTVV.

The V gene is TRBV15, the J gene TRBJ1-3, with 7 bases aligning to TRBD1. The length of the CDR3 is 16 residues. CDR1 is LNHNV, CDR2 YYDKDF, per germline (reference sequence). The V segment lost 3 bases and the J segment 4 bases; nucleotides outside the gene matches: 9. The chain's CDR3 is CATSSGTDVGGNTIYF. The CDR3 DNA reads TGTGCCACCAGCAGTGGGACAGACGTCGGCGGAAACACCATATATTTT.

J is TRBJ2-2 and V is TRBV27; the match to TRBD1 covers 9 bases. The germline gives CDR1 MNHEY, CDR2 SMNVEV (reference sequence). The CDR3 is 15 residues long. The junction had 13 bases not matched to a gene; V was cut back by 9 bases and J by 8 bases. DNA of the CDR3: TGTGCCAGTAGTCCCGGGACAGGGTATCGAGGGGAGCTGTTTTTT. Translating it yields CASSPGTGYRGELFF.

The CDR3 region has the DNA TGTGCCAGCCGACGGGACAGGTCGTATAGCAATCAGCCCCAGCATTTT. Protein product: CASRRDRSYSNQPQHF. The chain carries TRBV7-6 and TRBJ1-5; 8 positions match TRBD1. The CDR3 runs 16 residues. Germline loops: CDR1 SGHVS, CDR2 FNYEAQ. The V segment lost 8 bases and the J segment 0 bases; nucleotides outside the gene matches: 9.

This rearrangement joins TRBV2 to TRBJ1-5, with D perhaps matching TRBD1 (5 bases). The CDR3 has 15 residues. Germline lookup yields CDR1 SNHLY and CDR2 FYNNEI. V was shortened by 6 bases and J by 1 base, with 13 bases between the two germline ends. The CDR3 coding sequence is TGTGCCAGCAGCCTCTACGGGGGGAGCAATCAGCCCCAGCATTTT. Translated: CASSLYGGSNQPQHF.

The count of this clone is one. J is TRBJ2-3 and V is TRBV7-3; D gene ambiguous. The CDR3 covers 16 residues. V dropped 1 base and J dropped 0 bases, with 11 bases sitting between them. CDR1 and CDR2 from the germline V gene are SGHTA and FQGTGA. CDR3 sequence: CASSLKIGGSTDTQYF. CDR3 coding DNA: TGTGCCAGCAGCTTAAAGATAGGCGGTAGCACAGATACGCAGTATTTT.

The chain combines TRBV2 with TRBJ2-2; D not resolved. The CDR3 length is 12 residues. Germline V gene sequence: CDR1 SNHLY, CDR2 FYNNEI. V was trimmed by 6 bases and J by 3 bases, leaving 5 bases between them. CDR3 coding DNA: TGTGCCAGCAGCAGGCACACCGGGGAGCTGTTTTTT. It yields the protein CASSRHTGELFF. Based on the CDR3 plus reference TRBV2 and TRBJ2-2, the full variable domain is EPEVTQTPSHQVTQMGQEVILRCVPISNHLYFYWYRQILGQKVEFLVSFYNNEISEKSEIFDDQFSVERPDGSNFTLKIRSTKLEDSAMYFCASSRHTGELFFGEGSRLTVL.

There are a few counts of this clone. This sequence joins TRBV6-5 and TRBJ2-7; 7 bases align to TRBD1. Germline CDR1 and CDR2: MNHEY and SVGAGI. This CDR3 is built from 15 residues. V shed 4 bases, J shed 3 bases, and the junction held 9 bases outside the gene matches. This CDR3 is CASSSSATGSYEQYF. The CDR3 DNA reads TGTGCCAGCAGTTCCTCTGCGACAGGGAGCTACGAGCAGTACTTC.

This clone was counted a few times. The CDR3 DNA follows: TGTGCCAGCAGCTTGGCAAGGACTAGCGGGAGCTCCTACGAGCAGTACTTC. It is translated as CASSLARTSGSSYEQYF. This chain uses TRBV5-8 with TRBJ2-7, with 13 bases matching TRBD2. The CDR3 consists of 17 residues. The germline CDR1 and CDR2 sequences are SGHTS and YDEGEE. V lost 0 bases to trimming and J lost 0 bases; unmatched junction nucleotides: 3.